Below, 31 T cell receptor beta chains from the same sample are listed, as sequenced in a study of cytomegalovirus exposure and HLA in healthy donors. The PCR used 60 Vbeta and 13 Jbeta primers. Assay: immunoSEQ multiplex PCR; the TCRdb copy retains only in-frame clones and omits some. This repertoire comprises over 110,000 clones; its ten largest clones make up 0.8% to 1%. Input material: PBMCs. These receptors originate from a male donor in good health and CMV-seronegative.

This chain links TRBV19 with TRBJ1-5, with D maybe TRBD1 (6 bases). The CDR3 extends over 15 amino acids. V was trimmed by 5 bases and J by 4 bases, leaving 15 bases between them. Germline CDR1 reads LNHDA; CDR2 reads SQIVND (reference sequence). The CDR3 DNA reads TGTGCCAGTAGTGGCCACAGGGTAGGAAATCAGCCCCAGCATTTT. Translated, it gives CASSGHRVGNQPQHF.

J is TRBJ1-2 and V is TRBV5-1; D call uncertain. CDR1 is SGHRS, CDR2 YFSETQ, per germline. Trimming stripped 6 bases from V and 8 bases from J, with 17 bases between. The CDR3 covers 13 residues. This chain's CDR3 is CASKKEGVRGYTF. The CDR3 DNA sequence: TGCGCCAGCAAGAAGGAGGGAGTGCGCGGCTACACCTTC.

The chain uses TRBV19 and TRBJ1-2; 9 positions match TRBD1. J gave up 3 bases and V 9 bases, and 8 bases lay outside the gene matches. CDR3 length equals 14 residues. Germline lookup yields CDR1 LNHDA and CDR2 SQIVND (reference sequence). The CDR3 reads CASLYTGGDYGYTF. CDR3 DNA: TGTGCCAGCTTGTACACAGGGGGCGACTATGGCTACACCTTC.

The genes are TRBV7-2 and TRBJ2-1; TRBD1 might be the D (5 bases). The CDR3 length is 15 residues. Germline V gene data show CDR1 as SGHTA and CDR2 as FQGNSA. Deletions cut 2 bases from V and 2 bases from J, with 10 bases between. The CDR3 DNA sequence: TGTGCCAGCAGCTTAAACAGGCCGCCCTACAATGAGCAGTTCTTC. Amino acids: CASSLNRPPYNEQFF.

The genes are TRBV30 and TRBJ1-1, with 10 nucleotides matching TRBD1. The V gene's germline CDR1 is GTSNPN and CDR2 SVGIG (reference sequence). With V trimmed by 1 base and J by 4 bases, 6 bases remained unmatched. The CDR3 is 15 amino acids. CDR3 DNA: TGTGCCTGGAGTGCTGGACAGGGGGTGAGCACTGAAGCTTTCTTT. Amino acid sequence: CAWSAGQGVSTEAFF.

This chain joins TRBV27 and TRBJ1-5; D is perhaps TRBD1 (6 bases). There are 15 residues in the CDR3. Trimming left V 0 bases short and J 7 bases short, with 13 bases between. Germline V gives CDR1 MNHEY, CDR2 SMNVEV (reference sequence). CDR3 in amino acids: CASSLSGGANQPQHF. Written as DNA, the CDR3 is TGTGCCAGCAGTTTATCGGGGGGGGCTAACCAGCCCCAGCATTTT.

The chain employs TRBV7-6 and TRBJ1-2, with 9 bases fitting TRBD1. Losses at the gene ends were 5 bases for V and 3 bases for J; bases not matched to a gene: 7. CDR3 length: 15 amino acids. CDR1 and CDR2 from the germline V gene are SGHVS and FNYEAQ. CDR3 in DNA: TGTGCCAGCAGCCCTGGGACAGGGCGAGACTATGGCTACACCTTC. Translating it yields CASSPGTGRDYGYTF.

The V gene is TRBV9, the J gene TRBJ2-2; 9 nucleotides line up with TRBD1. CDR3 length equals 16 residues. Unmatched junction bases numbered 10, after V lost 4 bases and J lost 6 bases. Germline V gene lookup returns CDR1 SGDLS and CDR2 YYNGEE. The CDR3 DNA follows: TGTGCCAGCAGCCCGGGGACAGGGCCCTTAGCCGGGGAGCTGTTTTTT. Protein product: CASSPGTGPLAGELFF.

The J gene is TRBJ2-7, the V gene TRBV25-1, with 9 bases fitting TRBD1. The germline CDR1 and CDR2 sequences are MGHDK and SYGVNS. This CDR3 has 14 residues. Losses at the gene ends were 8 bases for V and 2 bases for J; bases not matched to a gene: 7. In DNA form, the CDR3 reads TGTGCCAGCCTCCCGGGACAGGGTGCCTACGAGCAGTACTTC. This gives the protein CASLPGQGAYEQYF.

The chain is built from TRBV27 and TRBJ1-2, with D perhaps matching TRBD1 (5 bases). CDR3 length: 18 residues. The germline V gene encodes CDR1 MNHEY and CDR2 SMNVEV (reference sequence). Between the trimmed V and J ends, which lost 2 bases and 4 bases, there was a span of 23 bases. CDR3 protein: CASSLGVTGREGPYGYTF. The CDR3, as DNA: TGTGCCAGCAGTTTAGGGGTAACAGGAAGAGAAGGTCCCTATGGCTACACCTTC.

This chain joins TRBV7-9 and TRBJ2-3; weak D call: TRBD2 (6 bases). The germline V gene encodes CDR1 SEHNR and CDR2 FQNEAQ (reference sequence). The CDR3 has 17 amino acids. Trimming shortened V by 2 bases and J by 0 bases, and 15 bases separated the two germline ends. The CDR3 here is CASSLLVSGFSTDTQYF. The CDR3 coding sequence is TGTGCCAGCAGCTTACTGGTTAGCGGATTTAGCACAGATACGCAGTATTTT.

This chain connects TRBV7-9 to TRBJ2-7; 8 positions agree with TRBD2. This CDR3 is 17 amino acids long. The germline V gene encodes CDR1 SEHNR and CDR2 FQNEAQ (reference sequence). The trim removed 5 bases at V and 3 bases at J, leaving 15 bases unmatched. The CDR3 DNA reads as TGTGCCAGCAGCCCGACTCGAGACAGCGGGAGAATCTACGAGCAGTACTTC. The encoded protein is CASSPTRDSGRIYEQYF.

CDR3 sequence reads: CASSPGLPTGYEQYF. DNA of the CDR3: TGTGCCAGTAGTCCAGGACTGCCAACCGGGTACGAGCAGTACTTC. The genes are TRBV19 and TRBJ2-7; TRBD2 is a possible D gene (5 bases). V gave up 5 bases and J gave up 4 bases, with 18 bases separating them. Looked up from germline, CDR1 is LNHDA and CDR2 is SQIVND (reference sequence). There are 15 residues in the CDR3.

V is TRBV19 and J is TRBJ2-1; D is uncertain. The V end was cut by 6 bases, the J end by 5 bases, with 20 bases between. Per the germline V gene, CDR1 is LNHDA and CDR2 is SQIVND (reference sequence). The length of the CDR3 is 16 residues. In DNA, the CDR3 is TGTGCCAGTAGCCCTCCCTTCAGCGCCGTGCACAATGAGCAGTTCTTC. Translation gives CASSPPFSAVHNEQFF.

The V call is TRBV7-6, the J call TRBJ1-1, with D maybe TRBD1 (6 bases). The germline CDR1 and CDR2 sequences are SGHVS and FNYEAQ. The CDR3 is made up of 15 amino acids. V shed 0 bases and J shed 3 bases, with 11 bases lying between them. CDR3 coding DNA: TGTGCCAGCAGCTTAGCGCCACGGACAGACACTGAAGCTTTCTTT. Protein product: CASSLAPRTDTEAFF.

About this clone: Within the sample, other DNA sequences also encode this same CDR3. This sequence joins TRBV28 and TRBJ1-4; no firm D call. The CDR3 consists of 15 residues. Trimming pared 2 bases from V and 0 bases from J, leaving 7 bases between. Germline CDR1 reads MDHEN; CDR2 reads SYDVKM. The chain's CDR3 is CASSLGGATNEKLFF. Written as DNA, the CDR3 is TGTGCCAGCAGTTTAGGCGGGGCAACTAATGAAAAACTGTTTTTT.

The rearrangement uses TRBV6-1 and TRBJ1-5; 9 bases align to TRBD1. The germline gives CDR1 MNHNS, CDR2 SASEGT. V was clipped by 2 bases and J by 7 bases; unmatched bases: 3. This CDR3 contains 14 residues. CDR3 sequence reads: CASSETGGQQPQHF. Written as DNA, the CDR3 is TGTGCCAGCAGTGAAACAGGGGGCCAACAGCCCCAGCATTTT.

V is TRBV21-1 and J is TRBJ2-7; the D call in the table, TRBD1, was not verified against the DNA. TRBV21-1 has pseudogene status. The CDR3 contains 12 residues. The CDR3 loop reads CASSFRTYEQYF. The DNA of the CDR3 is TGTGCCAGCAGCTTCCGCACATACGAGCAGTACTTC.

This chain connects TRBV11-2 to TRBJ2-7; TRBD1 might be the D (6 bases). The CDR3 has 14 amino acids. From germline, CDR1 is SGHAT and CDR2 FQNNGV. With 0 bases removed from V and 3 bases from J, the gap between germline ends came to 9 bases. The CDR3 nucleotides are TGTGCCAGCAGCTTAGACAGACAGGTCTACGAGCAGTACTTC. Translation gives CASSLDRQVYEQYF.

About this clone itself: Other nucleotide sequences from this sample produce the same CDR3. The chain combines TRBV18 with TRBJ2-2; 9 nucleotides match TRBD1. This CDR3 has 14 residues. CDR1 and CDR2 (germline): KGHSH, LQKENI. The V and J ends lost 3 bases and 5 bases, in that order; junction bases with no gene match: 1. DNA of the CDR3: TGTGCCAGCTCACCGGGACAGGGTACCGGGGAGCTGTTTTTT. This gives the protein CASSPGQGTGELFF.

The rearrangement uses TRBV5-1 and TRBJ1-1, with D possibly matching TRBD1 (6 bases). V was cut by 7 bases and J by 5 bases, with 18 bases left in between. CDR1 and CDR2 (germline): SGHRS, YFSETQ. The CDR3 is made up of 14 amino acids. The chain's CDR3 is CASLGGALGTEAFF. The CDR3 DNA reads TGCGCCAGCCTAGGGGGGGCGCTGGGGACTGAAGCTTTCTTT. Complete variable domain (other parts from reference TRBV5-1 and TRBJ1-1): KAGVTQTPRYLIKTRGQQVTLSCSPISGHRSVSWYQQTPGQGLQFLFEYFSETQRNKGNFPGRFSGRQFSNSRSEMNVSTLELGDSALYLCASLGGALGTEAFFGQGTRLTVV.

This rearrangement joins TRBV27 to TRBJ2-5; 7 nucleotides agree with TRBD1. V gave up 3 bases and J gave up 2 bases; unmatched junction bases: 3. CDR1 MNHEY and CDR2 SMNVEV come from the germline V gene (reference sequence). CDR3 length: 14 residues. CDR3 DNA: TGTGCCAGCAGTTTCCGGGACAGTCAAGAGACCCAGTACTTC. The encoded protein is CASSFRDSQETQYF.

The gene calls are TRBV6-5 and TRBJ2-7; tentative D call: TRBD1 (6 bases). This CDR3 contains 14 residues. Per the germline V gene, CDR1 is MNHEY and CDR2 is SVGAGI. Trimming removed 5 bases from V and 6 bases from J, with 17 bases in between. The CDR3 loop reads CASSHQGPGVEQYF. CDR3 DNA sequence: TGTGCCAGCAGTCATCAAGGGCCAGGGGTCGAGCAGTACTTC.

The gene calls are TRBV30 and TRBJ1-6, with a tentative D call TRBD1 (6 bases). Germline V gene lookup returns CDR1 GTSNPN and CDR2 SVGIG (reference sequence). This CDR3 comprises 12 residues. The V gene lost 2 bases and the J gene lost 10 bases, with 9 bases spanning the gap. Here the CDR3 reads CAWSSQGSPLHF. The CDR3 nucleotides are TGTGCCTGGAGTTCACAGGGCTCACCCCTCCACTTT.

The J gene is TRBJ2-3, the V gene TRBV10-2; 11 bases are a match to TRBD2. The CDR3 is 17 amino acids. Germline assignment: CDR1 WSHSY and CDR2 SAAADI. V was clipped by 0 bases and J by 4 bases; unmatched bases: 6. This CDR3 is CASSESVAGGDPDTQYF. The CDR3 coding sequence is TGCGCCAGCAGTGAGTCGGTAGCGGGAGGGGACCCAGATACGCAGTATTTT.

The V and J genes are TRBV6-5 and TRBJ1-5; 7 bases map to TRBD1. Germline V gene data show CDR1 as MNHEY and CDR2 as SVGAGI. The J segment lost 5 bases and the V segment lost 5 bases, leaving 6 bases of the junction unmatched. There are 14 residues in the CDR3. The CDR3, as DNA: TGTGCCAGCAGTCCAAGGGGGCTCGATCAGCCCCAGCATTTT. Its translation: CASSPRGLDQPQHF.

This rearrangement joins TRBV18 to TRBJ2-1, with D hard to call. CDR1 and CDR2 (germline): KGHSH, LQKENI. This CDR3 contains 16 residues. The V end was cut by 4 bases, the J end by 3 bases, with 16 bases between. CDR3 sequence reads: CASSQNPGTGYNEQFF. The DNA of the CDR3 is TGTGCCAGCTCACAAAACCCCGGAACGGGCTACAATGAGCAGTTCTTC. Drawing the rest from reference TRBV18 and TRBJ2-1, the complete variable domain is NAGVMQNPRHLVRRRGQEARLRCSPMKGHSHVYWYRQLPEEGLKFMVYLQKENIIDESGMPKERFSAEFPKEGPSILRIQQVVRGDSAAYFCASSQNPGTGYNEQFFGPGTRLTVL.

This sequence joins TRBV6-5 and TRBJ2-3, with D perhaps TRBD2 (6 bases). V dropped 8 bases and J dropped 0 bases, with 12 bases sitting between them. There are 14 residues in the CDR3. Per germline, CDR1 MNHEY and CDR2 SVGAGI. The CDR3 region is CASRIGTSTDTQYF. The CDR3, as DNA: TGTGCCAGCCGTATAGGGACTAGCACAGATACGCAGTATTTT.

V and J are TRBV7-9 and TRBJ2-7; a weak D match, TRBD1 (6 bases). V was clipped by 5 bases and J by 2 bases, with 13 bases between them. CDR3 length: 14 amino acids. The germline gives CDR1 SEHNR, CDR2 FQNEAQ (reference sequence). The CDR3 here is CASSPQGLPYEQYF. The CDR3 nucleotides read TGTGCCAGCAGCCCACAGGGATTACCCTACGAGCAGTACTTC.

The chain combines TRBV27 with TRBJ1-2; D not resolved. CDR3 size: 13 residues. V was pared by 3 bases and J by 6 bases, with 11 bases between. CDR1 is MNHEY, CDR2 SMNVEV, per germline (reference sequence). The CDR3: CASSLRAGNGYTF. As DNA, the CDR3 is TGTGCCAGCAGTTTGAGGGCTGGTAATGGCTACACCTTC.

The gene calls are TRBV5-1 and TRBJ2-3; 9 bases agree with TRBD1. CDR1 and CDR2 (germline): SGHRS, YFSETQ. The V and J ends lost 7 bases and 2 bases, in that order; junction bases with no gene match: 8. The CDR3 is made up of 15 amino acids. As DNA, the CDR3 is TGCGCCAGCCAAAGAAGGACAGGGGACACAGATACGCAGTATTTT. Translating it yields CASQRRTGDTDTQYF.